This TCR beta chain emerged from a study of control samples from healthy donors and cancer patients. The repertoire was sequenced with immunoSEQ multiplex PCR; TCRdb's copy has only in-frame clones and lacks some. The sample lists about 12,000 clones, 88% seen once, with less than 3.5% in the top ten. Per the germline V gene, CDR1 is SGDLS and CDR2 is YYNGEE. The CDR3 totals 14 residues. The ends were cut back, 0 bases at V and 7 bases at J, with 11 bases in the middle. The sequence came from a male donor with melanoma. The sample taken for sequencing was formalin-fixed, paraffin-embedded tissue. The chain carries TRBV9 and TRBJ1-5; D is uncertain. CDR3 DNA: TGTGCCAGCAGCGTAGACGCTGGCGGACAGCCCCAGCATTTT. It codes for CASSVDAGGQPQHF.